This T cell receptor beta chain came from a study of neurological immune-mediated disorders. Ten or more counts support this clonotype. Its antigen is currently unknown. TCRdb redid the calling of the 5' RACE reads with MiXCR, one entry per CDR3 protein. This table holds tens of thousands of distinct CDR3 sequences, more than 4% found once. Study outcomes and limitations: Across subjects, no CDR3 amino acid sequence appeared in expanded clones of more than one subject, a finding that suggested private repertoires in all groups. In HTLV-1-associated myelopathy, TCR clonal expansion was greatest, whereas multiple sclerosis had the least, falling below healthy controls. Repertoires from 18 of 34 multiple sclerosis patients grouped phylogenetically into a related-CDR3 cluster, suggesting a possible signature.

This CDR3 contains 12 residues. Trimming left V 4 bases short and J 5 bases short, with 11 bases between. The germline CDR1 and CDR2 sequences are DFQATT and SNEGSKA (reference sequence). The source material was PBMCs. The receptor was derived from a woman between 50 and 59 years old with multiple sclerosis. The chain has TRBV20-1 and TRBJ2-5; no definite D call. In DNA, the CDR3 is TGCAGTGCTATTGGGTTCGGGGAGACCCAGTACTTC. It is translated as CSAIGFGETQYF.